This T cell receptor beta chain was profiled in a study of blood T cell repertoires in COVID-19. Turning to the study itself: Acute and convalescent COVID-19 samples came from the United States, Italy and Spain.

Profiled with immunoSEQ multiplex PCR; TCRdb holds only in-frame clones, not every one. The profile shows about 110,000 clones, roughly 86% of them singletons. Trimming took 5 bases from V and 5 from J, leaving 16 bases between them. The CDR3 has 16 amino acids. Germline V lookup: CDR1 SGHAT, CDR2 FQNNGV. Sequencing input: peripheral blood. The chain links TRBV11-2 to TRBJ1-6; perhaps TRBD1 as D (6 bases). The sequence was collected from a man in his forties with acute or convalescent COVID-19. The CDR3 DNA sequence: TGTGCCAGCAGCCTGGCCGGGACATCCAATAATTCACCCCTCCACTTT. It translates to CASSLAGTSNNSPLHF. Complete variable domain (other parts from reference TRBV11-2 and TRBJ1-6): EAGVAQSPRYKIIEKRQSVAFWCNPISGHATLYWYQQILGQGPKLLIQFQNNGVVDDSQLPKDRFSAERLKGVDSTLKIQPAKLEDSAVYLCASSLAGTSNNSPLHFGNGTRLTVT.